Listed below are T cell receptor beta chains from one sample, sequenced in a study of CD8+ T cells in alopecia areata. The data were produced by immunoSEQ multiplex PCR, yet TCRdb's version contains in-frame clones alone and is incomplete. The sample has 200,000 or so clones; more than 45% are singletons. The source was CD4+ T cells sorted from blood, collected at week 24, from a patient treated with tofacitinib. Source of these receptors: a human donor with alopecia areata. Each CDR3 is given without its conserved first and last residue.

v_call	j_call	cdr3_aa
TRBV10-3	TRBJ2-2	ATRRDNTGELF
TRBV14	TRBJ2-7	ASSPLGVSYEQY
TRBV27	TRBJ1-5	ASSRRALGSNQPQH
TRBV7-2	TRBJ2-7	ASSRGTGYEQY
TRBV9	TRBJ2-1	ASSVAASGEQF
TRBV7-2	TRBJ2-7	ASSLLDRGRTREQY
TRBV29-1	TRBJ2-7	SVTGAKGEQY
TRBV2	TRBJ1-2	ASRGQSYGYT
TRBV7-8	TRBJ2-7	ASSSQTSSPNEQY
TRBV5-1	TRBJ2-5	ASSAQPGTGETQY
TRBV5-1	TRBJ1-1	ASSLGEETEAF
TRBV18	TRBJ1-1	ASSPPSGGGTEAF
TRBV14	TRBJ2-3	ASSQVGTALLADSTDTQY
TRBV9	TRBJ2-7	ASSVVGGGEQY
TRBV5-1	TRBJ2-1	ASSRGHQENEQF
TRBV29-1	TRBJ2-7	SVEGTGQGNYEQY
TRBV6-6	TRBJ1-2	ASSYDDRGVKGYT
TRBV29-1	TRBJ2-7	SVEGTLVGEQY
TRBV7-3	TRBJ2-5	ASSPDAGQRRAQY
TRBV30	TRBJ1-3	AWSADRFSGNTIY
TRBV7-2	TRBJ2-7	ASSRGLSQESYEQY
TRBV4-3	TRBJ1-1	ASSQEERTGLTF
TRBV10-2	TRBJ2-5	ASSTGTETQY
TRBV9	TRBJ2-7	ASSVDLAPSYEQY
TRBV5-6	TRBJ2-3	ASSLGTGGADTQY
TRBV5-1	TRBJ2-3	ASSVGGADTQY